This T cell receptor beta chain derives from a study of T-cell reconstitution after alpha-beta-depleted transplantation in children. Turning to this clonotype: At one boundary the junction diverges from the germline segment, which might be a read error.

Preparation of the TCRbeta library used unique molecular identifiers. TCRdb analysed the PCR reads with MiXCR anew, one entry per CDR3 protein. The sample includes 250,000 to 300,000 distinct CDR3 sequences, approximately 9.6% of them seen just once. Germline values: CDR1 MNHEY, CDR2 SMNVEV (reference sequence). This CDR3 contains 14 residues. Sequenced material: PBMCs from the stem cell graft donor, taken from the stem cell graft. This chain uses TRBV27 with TRBJ1-6; the D is unclear. The receptor comes from a human donor who donated a stem cell graft to a child with SCID. CDR3 sequence (DNA): TGTGCCAGCAGTTTTTGGAGGGAGGATTCACCCCTCAACTTT. Amino acid sequence: CASSFWREDSPLNF.